These 24 T cell receptor beta chains were all obtained from the same sample, sequenced in a study of T cell repertoires in cytomegalovirus infection. TCRdb passed the reads through MiXCR, listing each CDR3 protein once. The profile covers 310,000 or so distinct CDR3 sequences, with around 10% appearing a single time and around 2.6% taken by the ten largest. The sequenced material came from PBMCs. All receptors derive from a human donor in good health (CMV status not recorded). Some clones in this sample may be carry-over from other donors' samples.

This clonotype has ten or more counts. The V call is TRBV15, the J call TRBJ1-2, with D possibly TRBD1 on 5 matching bases. Per the germline V gene, CDR1 is LNHNV and CDR2 is YYDKDF (reference sequence). The CDR3 covers 16 residues. V lost 1 base to trimming and J lost 2 bases, with 14 bases between them. CDR3 sequence (DNA): TGTGCCACCAGCAGAGGCAGGGACCGGGTGAACTATGGCTACACCTTC. Protein: CATSRGRDRVNYGYTF.

Ten or more counts support this clonotype. The chain is built from TRBV7-9 and TRBJ2-3; 7 positions match TRBD2. The V gene's germline CDR1 is SEHNR and CDR2 FQNEAQ (reference sequence). This CDR3 is 16 amino acids long. J gave up 1 base and V 6 bases, and 10 bases lay outside the gene matches. The DNA of the CDR3 is TGTGCCAGCAGACCGAGAGGAAGCGGGGGCACAGATACGCAGTATTTT. Its translation is CASRPRGSGGTDTQYF.

In its sample, this clonotype was seen many times. The V and J genes are TRBV20-1 and TRBJ2-1; TRBD2 matches 8 bases. The CDR3 runs to 14 residues. V lost 5 bases and J lost 3; bases outside the gene matches: 6. Germline loops: CDR1 DFQATT, CDR2 SNEGSKA (reference sequence). This CDR3 is CSARKRGYYNEQFF. The CDR3 bases are TGCAGTGCTCGCAAGCGGGGGTACTACAATGAGCAGTTCTTC.

This clonotype has a count of ten or more. The chain recombines TRBV7-2 with TRBJ2-2; D not resolved. This CDR3 is built from 14 residues. Germline CDR1 is SGHTA and CDR2 is FQGNSA. V dropped 2 bases and J dropped 7 bases, with 11 bases sitting between them. CDR3 in DNA: TGTGCCAGCAGCTTAAAGGCGGTTGTCGGGGAGCTGTTTTTT. Translation: CASSLKAVVGELFF.

In its sample, this clonotype was seen many times. The chain is built from TRBV20-1 and TRBJ2-1, with 13 bases aligning to TRBD2. The CDR3 runs to 16 residues. J was trimmed by 1 base and V by 6 bases; bases with no gene match: 6. CDR1 is DFQATT, CDR2 SNEGSKA, per germline (reference sequence). CDR3 bases: TGCAGTGCCTCGGGACTAGCGGGGAGGTCCTACAATGAGCAGTTCTTC. Protein: CSASGLAGRSYNEQFF.

This clonotype appeared many times. This rearrangement joins TRBV7-8 to TRBJ2-2; D may match TRBD1 or TRBD2 (5 bases each). The CDR3 covers 15 residues. V lost 0 bases, J lost 6 bases, and 11 bases lay in between. Germline V gene lookup returns CDR1 SGHVS and CDR2 FQNEAQ. DNA for the CDR3: TGTGCCAGCAGCTTAGCTATCGGGGCGGCCGGGGAGCTGTTTTTT. Amino acids: CASSLAIGAAGELFF.

This clonotype was recorded many times. This chain connects TRBV2 to TRBJ2-3, with 12 bases that match TRBD2. From germline, CDR1 is SNHLY and CDR2 FYNNEI. The CDR3 is 16 residues long. With 6 bases clipped from V and 1 base from J, the junction kept 5 bases outside the gene matches. The CDR3 DNA is TGTGCCAGCAGCCTGAGGACTAGCGGGGGCACAGATACGCAGTATTTT. It is translated as CASSLRTSGGTDTQYF.

The V gene is TRBV6-1, the J gene TRBJ2-5; no definite D call. V lost 2 bases, J lost 4 bases, and 8 bases lay in between. The germline gives CDR1 MNHNS, CDR2 SASEGT. CDR3 length: 13 residues. CDR3 residues: CASSELGRETQYF. The CDR3 DNA follows: TGTGCCAGCAGTGAATTGGGCAGAGAGACCCAGTACTTC.

This clonotype was counted many times. The J gene is TRBJ1-1, the V gene TRBV5-5; 9 bases agree with TRBD1. The CDR3 length is 17 residues. Germline V gene data show CDR1 as SGHKS and CDR2 as YYEKEE (reference sequence). The V and J ends lost 2 bases and 2 bases, in that order; junction bases with no gene match: 10. CDR3 sequence: CASSFHGQGRINTEAFF. The DNA of the CDR3 is TGTGCCAGCAGCTTTCACGGACAGGGGAGGATCAACACTGAAGCTTTCTTT.

This chain links TRBV6-5 with TRBJ1-2; 12 bases are shared with TRBD1. The CDR3 covers 15 residues. V trimming: 4 bases; J trimming: 4 bases; junction bases outside the gene matches: 4. The V gene's germline CDR1 is MNHEY and CDR2 SVGAGI. Written as DNA, the CDR3 is TGTGCCAGCAGTTCCCCGGGACAGGGGGCCTATGGCTACACCTTC. Its protein is CASSSPGQGAYGYTF.

This clonotype has at least ten counts. The CDR3 DNA is TGCAGTGGATTAGAAAGCACAGATACGCAGTATTTT. Amino acid sequence: CSGLESTDTQYF. The rearrangement joins TRBV20-1 to TRBJ2-3, with no clear D. Germline V gene data show CDR1 as DFQATT and CDR2 as SNEGSKA (reference sequence). Trimming left V 7 bases short and J 0 bases short, with 8 bases between. This CDR3 has 12 residues.

The sample holds many counts of this clonotype. V gene TRBV5-6 combines with J gene TRBJ2-1, with D possibly being TRBD2 (7 bases). The CDR3 has 14 residues. Germline CDR1 reads SGHDT; CDR2 reads YYEEEE. Trimming pared 2 bases from V and 5 bases from J, leaving 11 bases between. The CDR3 region has the DNA TGTGCCAGCAGCTTCCAGGGGACTAACAATGAGCAGTTCTTC. Protein product: CASSFQGTNNEQFF. The full variable domain, rest sourced from reference TRBV5-6 and TRBJ2-1, is DAGVTQSPTHLIKTRGQQVTLRCSPKSGHDTVSWYQQALGQGPQFIFQYYEEEERQRGNFPDRFSGHQFPNYSSELNVNALLLGDSALYLCASSFQGTNNEQFFGPGTRLTVL.

This clonotype was seen at least ten times. The chain employs TRBV7-3 and TRBJ2-1, with a tentative D call TRBD1 (5 bases). The CDR3 is 17 residues long. Trimming removed 0 bases from V and 0 bases from J, with 12 bases in between. Looked up from germline, CDR1 is SGHTA and CDR2 is FQGTGA. In DNA, the CDR3 is TGTGCCAGCAGCTTAACCCGACAGAGGAGCTCCTACAATGAGCAGTTCTTC. Residues: CASSLTRQRSSYNEQFF.

There are a few counts of this clonotype. The V gene is TRBV4-1, the J gene TRBJ2-3, with D perhaps TRBD1 or TRBD2 (6 bases each). Germline CDR1 MGHRA, CDR2 YSYEKL. Trimming removed 3 bases from V and 2 bases from J, with 27 bases in between. This CDR3 region has 20 residues. CDR3 residues: CASSHIGTIGGPGITDTQYF. Here the CDR3 DNA reads TGCGCCAGCAGCCACATAGGGACCATAGGGGGGCCAGGAATCACAGATACGCAGTATTTT.

This clonotype was found many times. The chain is built from TRBV7-3 and TRBJ2-1, with a possible D match to TRBD1 (6 bases). CDR1 SGHTA and CDR2 FQGTGA come from the germline V gene. The CDR3 spans 14 residues. V lost 2 bases to trimming and J lost 8 bases, with 13 bases between them. The CDR3 is CASSLEGRGHEQFF. CDR3 DNA: TGTGCCAGCAGCTTAGAGGGCAGGGGCCATGAGCAGTTCTTC.

A few counts support this clonotype. J is TRBJ1-2 and V is TRBV9; 7 bases are shared with TRBD1. Germline V gene lookup returns CDR1 SGDLS and CDR2 YYNGEE. The V and J ends lost 3 bases and 1 base, in that order; junction bases with no gene match: 3. The CDR3 consists of 14 residues. The CDR3 coding sequence is TGTGCCAGCAGCGGACACAGGGGTAACTATGGCTACACCTTC. As protein: CASSGHRGNYGYTF.

This clonotype was counted a few times. The CDR3 reads CSALDRGGVNEQFF. CDR3 bases: TGCAGTGCCTTGGACAGGGGAGGAGTTAATGAGCAGTTCTTC. The chain carries TRBV20-1 and TRBJ2-1; 9 bases are shared with TRBD1. V shed 6 bases, J shed 7 bases, and the junction held 10 bases outside the gene matches. This CDR3 is 14 amino acids long. Germline assignment: CDR1 DFQATT and CDR2 SNEGSKA (reference sequence).

This clonotype was recorded many times. The DNA of the CDR3 is TGTGCCAGCAGCCAAAACCGGGACTCACAAGAGACCCAGTACTTC. Encoded protein: CASSQNRDSQETQYF. The chain carries TRBV4-2 and TRBJ2-5; possibly TRBD2 for D (6 bases). Trimming removed 2 bases from V and 2 bases from J, with 12 bases in between. CDR1 LGHNA and CDR2 YNFKEQ come from the germline V gene. This CDR3 has 15 residues.

The count of this clonotype is one. The chain joins TRBV29-1 to TRBJ2-5; TRBD2 agrees at 8 bases. CDR1 is SQVTM and CDR2 is ANQGSEA in the germline V gene. V lost 6 bases and J lost 1; bases outside the gene matches: 10. This CDR3 comprises 15 residues. In DNA, the CDR3 is TGCAGCGTGATCCTCCTCGCGGGGGGCCAAGAGACCCAGTACTTC. Translating it yields CSVILLAGGQETQYF.

This clonotype was counted a few times. The chain couples TRBV5-1 to TRBJ2-2; 7 bases are a match to TRBD1. The CDR3 sequence is 16 residues long. The junction had 6 bases not matched to a gene; V was cut back by 4 bases and J by 0 bases. Germline V gives CDR1 SGHRS, CDR2 YFSETQ. As DNA, the CDR3 is TGCGCCAGCAGCACTTACAGGGGATCGAACACCGGGGAGCTGTTTTTT. Translation: CASSTYRGSNTGELFF.

In this sample, this clonotype turned up many times. The chain uses TRBV7-3 and TRBJ2-3, with 10 bases matching TRBD1. The CDR3 runs 17 residues. The V and J ends lost 3 bases and 5 bases, in that order; junction bases with no gene match: 11. The germline V gene has CDR1 SGHTA and CDR2 FQGTGA. The CDR3 here is CASSFWTGGTVKDTQYF. For the CDR3, the DNA is TGTGCCAGCAGCTTCTGGACAGGGGGTACAGTAAAAGATACGCAGTATTTT.

The genes are TRBV29-1 and TRBJ2-1; D is perhaps TRBD1 (5 bases). Germline CDR1 SQVTM, CDR2 ANQGSEA. Trimming cost V 6 bases and J 4 bases, with 7 bases left between them. This CDR3 contains 11 residues. The CDR3 sequence: CSVAGYNEQFF. CDR3 sequence (DNA): TGCAGCGTAGCAGGGTACAATGAGCAGTTCTTC.

This clonotype has at least ten counts. V is TRBV7-2 and J is TRBJ1-4, with no clear D. Trimming cost V 2 bases and J 0 bases, with 4 bases left between them. The CDR3 has 14 amino acids. The germline V gene encodes CDR1 SGHTA and CDR2 FQGNSA. The DNA for the CDR3 is TGTGCCAGCAGCTTATGGGCAACTAATGAAAAACTGTTTTTT. Amino acids: CASSLWATNEKLFF.

The table lists this clonotype with many counts. V is TRBV5-6 and J is TRBJ2-7; 9 bases align to TRBD1. CDR3 length: 14 residues. Germline V gives CDR1 SGHDT, CDR2 YYEEEE. J was trimmed by 4 bases and V by 6 bases; bases with no gene match: 8. The CDR3, as DNA: TGTGCCAGCACTCCAGGGACAGGGAGTTACGAGCAGTACTTC. Its translation: CASTPGTGSYEQYF.